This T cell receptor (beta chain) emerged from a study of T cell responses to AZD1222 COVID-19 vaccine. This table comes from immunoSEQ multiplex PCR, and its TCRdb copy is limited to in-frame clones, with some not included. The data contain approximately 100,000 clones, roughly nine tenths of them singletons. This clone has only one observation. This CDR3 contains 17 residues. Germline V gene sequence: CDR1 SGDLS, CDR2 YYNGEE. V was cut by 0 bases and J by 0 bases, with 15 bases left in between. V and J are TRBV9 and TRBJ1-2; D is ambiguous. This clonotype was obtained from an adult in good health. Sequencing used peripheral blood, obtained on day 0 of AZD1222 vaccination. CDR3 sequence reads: CASSVEAGTSSNYGYTF. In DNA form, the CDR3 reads TGTGCCAGCAGCGTAGAAGCTGGAACTAGCTCTAACTATGGCTACACCTTC.